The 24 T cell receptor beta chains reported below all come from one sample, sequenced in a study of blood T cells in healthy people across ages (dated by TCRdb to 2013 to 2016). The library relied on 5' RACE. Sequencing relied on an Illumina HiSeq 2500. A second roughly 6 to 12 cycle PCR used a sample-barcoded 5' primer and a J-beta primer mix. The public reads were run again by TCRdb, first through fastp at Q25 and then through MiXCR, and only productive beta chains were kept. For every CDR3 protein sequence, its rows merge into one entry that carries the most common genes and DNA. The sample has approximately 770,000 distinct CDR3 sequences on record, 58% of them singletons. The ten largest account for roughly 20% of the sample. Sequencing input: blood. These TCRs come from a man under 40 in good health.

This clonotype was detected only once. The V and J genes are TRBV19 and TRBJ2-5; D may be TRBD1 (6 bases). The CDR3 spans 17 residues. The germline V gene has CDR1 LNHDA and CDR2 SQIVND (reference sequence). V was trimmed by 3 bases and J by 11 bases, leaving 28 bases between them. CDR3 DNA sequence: TGTGCCAGTAGTATTGGCGGAAACAGGGTCCTTTACAATGAGCAGTACTTC. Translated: CASSIGGNRVLYNEQYF.

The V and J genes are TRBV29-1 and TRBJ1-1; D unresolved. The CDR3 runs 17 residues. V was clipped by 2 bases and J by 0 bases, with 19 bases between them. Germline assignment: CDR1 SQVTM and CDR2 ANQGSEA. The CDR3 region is CSVEIYGPPILNTEAFF. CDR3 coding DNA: TGCAGCGTTGAAATATATGGCCCACCTATTTTGAACACTGAAGCTTTCTTT.

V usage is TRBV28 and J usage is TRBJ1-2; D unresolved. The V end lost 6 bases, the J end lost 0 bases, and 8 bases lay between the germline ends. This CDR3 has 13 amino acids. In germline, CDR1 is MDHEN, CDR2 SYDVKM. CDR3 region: CASRTLSNYGYTF. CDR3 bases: TGTGCCAGCAGGACCCTATCTAACTATGGCTACACCTTC.

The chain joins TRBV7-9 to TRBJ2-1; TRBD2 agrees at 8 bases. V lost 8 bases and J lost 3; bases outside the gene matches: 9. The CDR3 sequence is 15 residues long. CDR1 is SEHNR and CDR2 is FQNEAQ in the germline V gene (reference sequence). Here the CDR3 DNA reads TGTGCCAGCGGCGACGGGACTAGGGACTACAATGAGCAGTTCTTC. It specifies CASGDGTRDYNEQFF.

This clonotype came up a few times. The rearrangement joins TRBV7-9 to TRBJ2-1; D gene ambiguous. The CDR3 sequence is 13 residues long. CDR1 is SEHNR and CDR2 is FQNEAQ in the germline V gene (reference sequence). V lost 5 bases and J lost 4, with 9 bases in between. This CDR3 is CASSTTVYNEQFF. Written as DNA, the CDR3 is TGTGCCAGCAGCACGACGGTGTACAATGAGCAGTTCTTC.

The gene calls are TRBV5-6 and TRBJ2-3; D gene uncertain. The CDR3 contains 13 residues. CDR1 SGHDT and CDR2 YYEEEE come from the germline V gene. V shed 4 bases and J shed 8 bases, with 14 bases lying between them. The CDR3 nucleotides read TGTGCCAGCAGCCCGGTACCGGGTTCTACGCAGTATTTT. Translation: CASSPVPGSTQYF.

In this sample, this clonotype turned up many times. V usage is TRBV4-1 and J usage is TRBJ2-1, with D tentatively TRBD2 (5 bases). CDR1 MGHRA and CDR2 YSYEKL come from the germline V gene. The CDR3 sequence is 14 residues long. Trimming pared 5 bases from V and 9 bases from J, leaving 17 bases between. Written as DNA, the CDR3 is TGCGCCAGCAGCTCGGCGTCGATCGAGGGTGAGCAGTTCTTC. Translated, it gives CASSSASIEGEQFF.

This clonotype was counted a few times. The CDR3 is CASSPAGAERDTQYF. CDR3 nucleotides: TGTGCCAGCAGCCCCGCGGGGGCCGAGAGAGATACGCAGTATTTT. This rearrangement joins TRBV11-3 to TRBJ2-3, with D possibly being TRBD2 (7 bases). Trimming cost V 5 bases and J 5 bases, with 17 bases left between them. This CDR3 spans 15 amino acids. The germline V gene has CDR1 SGHNT and CDR2 YENEEA.

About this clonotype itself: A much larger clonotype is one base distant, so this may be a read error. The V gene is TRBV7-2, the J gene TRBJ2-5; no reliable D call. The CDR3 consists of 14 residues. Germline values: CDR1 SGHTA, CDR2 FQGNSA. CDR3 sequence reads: CASSFDPQQGTQYF. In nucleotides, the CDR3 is TGTGCCAGCAGCTTTGATCCACAACAAGGGACCCAGTACTTC.

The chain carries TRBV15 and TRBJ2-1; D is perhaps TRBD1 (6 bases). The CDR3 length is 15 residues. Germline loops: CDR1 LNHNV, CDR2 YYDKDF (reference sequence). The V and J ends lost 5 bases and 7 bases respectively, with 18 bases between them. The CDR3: CATSRSLAGVNEQFF. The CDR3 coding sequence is TGTGCCACCAGCCGATCCCTAGCAGGGGTTAATGAGCAGTTCTTC.

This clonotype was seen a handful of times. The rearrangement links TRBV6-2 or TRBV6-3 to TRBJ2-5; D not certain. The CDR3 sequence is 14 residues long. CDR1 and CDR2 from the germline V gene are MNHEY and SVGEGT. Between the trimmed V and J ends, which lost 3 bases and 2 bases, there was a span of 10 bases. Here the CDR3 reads CASSYRLLQETQYF. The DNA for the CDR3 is TGTGCCAGCAGTTATCGACTTCTTCAAGAGACCCAGTACTTC.

This chain's CDR3 is CASSLSTYRPRAEKLFF. CDR3 coding DNA: TGTGCCAGCAGCCTTTCCACATACAGACCCCGGGCGGAAAAACTGTTTTTT. V gene TRBV7-9 combines with J gene TRBJ1-4, with D hard to call. Between the trimmed V and J ends, which lost 5 bases and 8 bases, there was a span of 24 bases. The CDR3 spans 17 residues. In germline, CDR1 is SEHNR, CDR2 FQNEAQ (reference sequence).

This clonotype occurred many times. The CDR3 nucleotides read TGCAGCGTTGTGCAGGAAACCTACGAGCAGTACTTC. It codes for CSVVQETYEQYF. The gene calls are TRBV29-1 and TRBJ2-7; D gene ambiguous. Deletions cut 4 bases from V and 2 bases from J, with 9 bases between. Looked up from germline, CDR1 is SQVTM and CDR2 is ANQGSEA. CDR3 length: 12 amino acids.

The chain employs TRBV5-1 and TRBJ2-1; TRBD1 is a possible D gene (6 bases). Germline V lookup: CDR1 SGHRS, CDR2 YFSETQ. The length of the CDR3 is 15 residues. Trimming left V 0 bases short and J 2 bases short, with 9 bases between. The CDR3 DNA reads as TGCGCCAGCAGCTTGGGGGACACGACCTACAATGAGCAGTTCTTC. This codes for CASSLGDTTYNEQFF.

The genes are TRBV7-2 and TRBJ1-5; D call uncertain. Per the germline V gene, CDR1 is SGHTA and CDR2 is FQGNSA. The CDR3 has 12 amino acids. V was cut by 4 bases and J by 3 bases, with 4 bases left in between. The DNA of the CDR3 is TGTGCCAGCAGCTCCCCCAATCAGCCCCAGCATTTT. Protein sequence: CASSSPNQPQHF.

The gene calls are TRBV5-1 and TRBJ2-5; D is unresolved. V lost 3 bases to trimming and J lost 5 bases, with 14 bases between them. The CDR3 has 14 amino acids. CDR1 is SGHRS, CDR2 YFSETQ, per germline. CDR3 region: CASSSSGAEETQYF. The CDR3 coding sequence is TGCGCCAGCAGCTCGTCCGGTGCCGAGGAGACCCAGTACTTC.

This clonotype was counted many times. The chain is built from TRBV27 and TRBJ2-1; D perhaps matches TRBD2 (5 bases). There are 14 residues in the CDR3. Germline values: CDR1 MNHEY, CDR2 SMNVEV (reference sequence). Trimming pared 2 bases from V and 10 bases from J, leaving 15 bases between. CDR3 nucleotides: TGTGCCAGCAGTTTACTAGCCGACTTCAAAGAGCAGTTCTTC. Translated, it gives CASSLLADFKEQFF.

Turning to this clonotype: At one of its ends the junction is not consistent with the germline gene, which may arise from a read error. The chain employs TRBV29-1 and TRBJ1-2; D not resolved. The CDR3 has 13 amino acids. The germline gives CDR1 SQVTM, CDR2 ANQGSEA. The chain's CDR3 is CSVALTSNYGHTF. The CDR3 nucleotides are TGCAGCGTTGCATTGACATCCAACTATGGCCACACCTTC.

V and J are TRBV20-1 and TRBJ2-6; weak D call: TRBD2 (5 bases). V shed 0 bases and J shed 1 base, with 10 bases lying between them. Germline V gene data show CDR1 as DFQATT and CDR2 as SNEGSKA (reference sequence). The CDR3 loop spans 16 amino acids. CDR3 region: CSARDIGESGANVLTF. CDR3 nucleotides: TGCAGTGCTAGAGATATCGGGGAATCTGGGGCCAACGTCCTGACTTTC.

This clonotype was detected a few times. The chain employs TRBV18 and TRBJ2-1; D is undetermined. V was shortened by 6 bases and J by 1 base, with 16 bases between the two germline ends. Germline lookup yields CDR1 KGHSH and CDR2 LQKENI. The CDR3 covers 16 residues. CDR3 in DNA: TGTGCCAGCTCCCTCGCTTCCTCCTATTCCTACAATGAGCAGTTCTTC. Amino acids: CASSLASSYSYNEQFF.

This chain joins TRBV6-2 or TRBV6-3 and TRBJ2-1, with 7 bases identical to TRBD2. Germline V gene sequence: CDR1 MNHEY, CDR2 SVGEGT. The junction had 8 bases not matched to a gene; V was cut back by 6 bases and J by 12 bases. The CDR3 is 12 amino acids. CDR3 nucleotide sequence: TGTGCCAGCAGAACGGGGGGAGTGGGGCAGTTCTTC. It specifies CASRTGGVGQFF.

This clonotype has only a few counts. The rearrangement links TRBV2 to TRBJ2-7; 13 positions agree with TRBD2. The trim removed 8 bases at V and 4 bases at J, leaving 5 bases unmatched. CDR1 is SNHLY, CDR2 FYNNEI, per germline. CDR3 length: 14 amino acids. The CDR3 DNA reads TGTGCCAGCTGCCGGACTAGCGGGAGTTACGAGCAGTACTTC. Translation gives CASCRTSGSYEQYF.

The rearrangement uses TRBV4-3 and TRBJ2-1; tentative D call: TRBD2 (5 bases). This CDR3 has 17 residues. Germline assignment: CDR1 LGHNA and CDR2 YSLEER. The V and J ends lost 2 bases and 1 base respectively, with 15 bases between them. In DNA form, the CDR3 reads TGCGCCAGCAGCCAATACGCTTTGATAGCGTCCTACAATGAGCAGTTCTTC. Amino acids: CASSQYALIASYNEQFF.

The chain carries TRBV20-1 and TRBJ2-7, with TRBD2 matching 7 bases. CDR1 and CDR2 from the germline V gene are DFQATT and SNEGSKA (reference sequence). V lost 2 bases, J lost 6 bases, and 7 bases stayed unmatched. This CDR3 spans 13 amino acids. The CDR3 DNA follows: TGCAGTGCTAGACGCCGACTAGCTGGCGAGCAGTACTTC. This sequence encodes CSARRRLAGEQYF.